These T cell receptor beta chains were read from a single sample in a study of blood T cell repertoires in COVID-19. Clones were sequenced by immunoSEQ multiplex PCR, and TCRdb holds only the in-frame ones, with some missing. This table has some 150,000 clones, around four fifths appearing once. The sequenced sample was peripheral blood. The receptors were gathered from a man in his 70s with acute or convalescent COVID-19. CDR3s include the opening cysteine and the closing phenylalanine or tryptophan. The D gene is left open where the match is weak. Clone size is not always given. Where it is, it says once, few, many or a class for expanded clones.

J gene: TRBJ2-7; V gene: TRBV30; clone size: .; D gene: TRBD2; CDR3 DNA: TGTGCCTGGAGTGCCGGGGGGGAGCAGTACTTC; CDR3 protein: CAWSAGGEQYF
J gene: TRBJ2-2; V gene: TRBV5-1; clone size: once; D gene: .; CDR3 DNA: TGCGCCAGCGTCATTTCAGGGGCTGGCGGGGAGCTGTTTTTT; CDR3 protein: CASVISGAGGELFF
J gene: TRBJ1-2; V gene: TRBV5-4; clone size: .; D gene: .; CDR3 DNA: TGTGCCAGCAGCTTGGGAACAGGGACCTATGGCTACACCTTC; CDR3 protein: CASSLGTGTYGYTF
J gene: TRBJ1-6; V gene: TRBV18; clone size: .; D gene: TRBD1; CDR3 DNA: TGTGCCAGCTCACCCGGACAGGGCGGCAATTCACCCCTCCACTTT; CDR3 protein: CASSPGQGGNSPLHF
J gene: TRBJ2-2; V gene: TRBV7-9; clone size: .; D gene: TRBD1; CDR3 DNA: TGTGCCAGCAGCCCAAGGGGGACAGGGTTTATCACCGGGGAGCTGTTTTTT; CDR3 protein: CASSPRGTGFITGELFF
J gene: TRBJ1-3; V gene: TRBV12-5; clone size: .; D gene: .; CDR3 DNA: TGTGCTAGTGGTTTGGTACCAGTTGGAAACACCATATATTTT; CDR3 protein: CASGLVPVGNTIYF
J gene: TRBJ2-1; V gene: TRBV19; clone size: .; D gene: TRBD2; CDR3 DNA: TGTGCCAGTAGTATATCGGGACTAGCGGGGAATGAGCAGTTCTTC; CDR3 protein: CASSISGLAGNEQFF
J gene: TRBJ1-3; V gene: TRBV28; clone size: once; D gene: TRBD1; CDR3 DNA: TGTGCCAGCAGTTTACCGACAGGGATATACTCTGGAAACACCATATATTTT; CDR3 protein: CASSLPTGIYSGNTIYF
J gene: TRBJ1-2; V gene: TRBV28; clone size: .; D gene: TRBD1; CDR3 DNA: TGTGCCAGCAGTTCGATTGGGACAGGCTATGGCTACACCTTC; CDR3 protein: CASSSIGTGYGYTF
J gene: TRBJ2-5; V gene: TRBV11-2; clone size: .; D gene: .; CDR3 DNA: TGTGCCAGCAGCTTCGAACGGGAAGAGACCCAGTACTTC; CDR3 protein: CASSFEREETQYF
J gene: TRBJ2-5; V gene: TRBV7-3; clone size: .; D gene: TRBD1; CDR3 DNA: TGTGCCAGCAGCTACACAGGGGGCGCAGAGACCCAGTACTTC; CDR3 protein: CASSYTGGAETQYF
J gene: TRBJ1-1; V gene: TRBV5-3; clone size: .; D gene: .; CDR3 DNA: TGTGCCAGAAGCTTGGTCGGGGAGGATCACACTGAAGCTTTCTTT; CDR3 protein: CARSLVGEDHTEAFF
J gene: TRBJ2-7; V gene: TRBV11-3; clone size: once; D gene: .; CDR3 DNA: TGTGCCAGCAGCCCCAACTCCTACGAGCAGTACTTC; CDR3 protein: CASSPNSYEQYF
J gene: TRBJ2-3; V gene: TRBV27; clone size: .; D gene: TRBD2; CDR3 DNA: TGTGCCACAGGGCGGGAGGGGCGCACAGATACGCAGTATTTT; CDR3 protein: CATGREGRTDTQYF
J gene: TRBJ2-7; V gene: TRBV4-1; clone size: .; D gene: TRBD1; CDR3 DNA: TGCGCCAGCAGCCAAGCCGGGACAGGGGCCTACGAGCAGTACTTC; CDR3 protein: CASSQAGTGAYEQYF
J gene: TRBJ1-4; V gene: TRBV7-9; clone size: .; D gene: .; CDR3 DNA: TGTGCCAGCGGGGGGGAGCAAAATGAAAAACTGTTTTTT; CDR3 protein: CASGGEQNEKLFF
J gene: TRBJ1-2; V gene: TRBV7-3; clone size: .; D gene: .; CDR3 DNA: TGTGCCAGCAGCCCGGGGGAGTCAGTCTATGGCTACACCTTC; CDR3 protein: CASSPGESVYGYTF
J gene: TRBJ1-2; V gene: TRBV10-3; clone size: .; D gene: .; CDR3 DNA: TGTGCCATCAGGGCCGGAGGGAGCGGCGACTACACCTTC; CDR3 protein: CAIRAGGSGDYTF
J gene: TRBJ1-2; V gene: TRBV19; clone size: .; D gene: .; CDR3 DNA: TGTGCCAGTAACAAAAACTTGGAGGGTGGCTACACCTTC; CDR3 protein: CASNKNLEGGYTF
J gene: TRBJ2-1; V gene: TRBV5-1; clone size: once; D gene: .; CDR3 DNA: TGCGCCAGCAGCTTGGAAGGCGGGACTTTTTACAATGAGCAGTTCTTC; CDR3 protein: CASSLEGGTFYNEQFF
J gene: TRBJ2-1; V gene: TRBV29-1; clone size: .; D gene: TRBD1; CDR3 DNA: TGCAGCGTCCAATCACCCGGGACAGGGGGGTATGAGCAGTTCTTC; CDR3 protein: CSVQSPGTGGYEQFF
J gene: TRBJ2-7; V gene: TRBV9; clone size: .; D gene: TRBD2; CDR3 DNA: TGTGCCAGCAGTAGACTAGCGGAAAGTACGGAGCAGTACTTC; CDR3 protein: CASSRLAESTEQYF
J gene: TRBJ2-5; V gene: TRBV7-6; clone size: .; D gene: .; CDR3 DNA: TGTGCCAGCAGCTTATTAGGCCTAGACCAAGAGACCCAGTACTTC; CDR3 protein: CASSLLGLDQETQYF
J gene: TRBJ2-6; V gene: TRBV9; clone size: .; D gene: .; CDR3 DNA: TGTGCCAGCAGCGTAAGCACAGGCTCTGGGGCCAACGTCCTGACTTTC; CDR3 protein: CASSVSTGSGANVLTF
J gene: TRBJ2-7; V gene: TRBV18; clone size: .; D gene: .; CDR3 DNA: TGTGCCAGCTCACCATCCGGGACACCCGAGCAGTACTTC; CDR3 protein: CASSPSGTPEQYF
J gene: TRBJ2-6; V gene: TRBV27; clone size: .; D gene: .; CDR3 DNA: TGTGCCAGCAGCCTAAGCTCTGGGGCCAACGTCCTGACTTTC; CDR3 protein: CASSLSSGANVLTF
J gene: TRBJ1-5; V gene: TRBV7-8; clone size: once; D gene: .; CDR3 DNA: TGTGCCAGCAGCTCATCAGGGGATCAGCCCCAGCATTTT; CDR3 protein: CASSSSGDQPQHF
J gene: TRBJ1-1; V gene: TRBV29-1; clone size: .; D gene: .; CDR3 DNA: TGCAGCGTTGGTATGGGCACAGGGGAAGCTTTCTTT; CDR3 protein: CSVGMGTGEAFF
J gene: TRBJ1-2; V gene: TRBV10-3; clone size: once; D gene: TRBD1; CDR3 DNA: TGTGCCATCAGTGTCCAGGGGGTTGTTGGCTACACCTTC; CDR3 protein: CAISVQGVVGYTF
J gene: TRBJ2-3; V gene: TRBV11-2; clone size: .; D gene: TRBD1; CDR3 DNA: TGTGCCAGCAGCTCATGGACAGGGAGGGATACGCAGTATTTT; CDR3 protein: CASSSWTGRDTQYF
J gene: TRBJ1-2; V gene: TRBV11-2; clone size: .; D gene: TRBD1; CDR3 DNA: TGTGCCAGCAGCGCCGACAGGGGGCTCAGCGATGGCTACACCTTC; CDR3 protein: CASSADRGLSDGYTF
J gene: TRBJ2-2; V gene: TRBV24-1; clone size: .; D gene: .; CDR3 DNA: TGTGCCACCGTGGACAGCAACACCGGGGAGCTGTTTTTT; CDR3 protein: CATVDSNTGELFF
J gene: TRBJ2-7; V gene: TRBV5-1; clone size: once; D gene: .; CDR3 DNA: TGCGCCAGCAGCCCCCCCGGCGGAGGCCTCTACGAGCAGTACTTC; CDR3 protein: CASSPPGGGLYEQYF
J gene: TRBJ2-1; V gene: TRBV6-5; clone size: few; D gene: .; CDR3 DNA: TGTGCCAGCAGCCCGAGGGGGACGGGTGAGCAGTTCTTC; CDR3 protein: CASSPRGTGEQFF
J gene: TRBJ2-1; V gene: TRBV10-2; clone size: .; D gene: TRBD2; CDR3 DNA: TGCGCCAGCAGCCGCGGCGGGAGTACCTACAATGAGCAGTTCTTC; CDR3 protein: CASSRGGSTYNEQFF
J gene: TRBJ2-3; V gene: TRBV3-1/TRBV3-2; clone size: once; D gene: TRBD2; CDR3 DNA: TGTGCCAGCAGCCAAGATTTCAGCGGGACCGGACGACCAGATGGGATCGCGCAGTATTTT; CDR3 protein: CASSQDFSGTGRPDGIAQYF
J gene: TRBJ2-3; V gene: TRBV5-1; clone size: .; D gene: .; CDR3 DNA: TGCGCCAGCAGTTCCGAAGGGAGCTTTCCAGATACGCAGTATTTT; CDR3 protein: CASSSEGSFPDTQYF
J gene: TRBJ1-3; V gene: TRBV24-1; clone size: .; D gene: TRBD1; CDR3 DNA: TGTGCCACCAGTGATACGACAGGGTCTGGAAACACCATATATTTT; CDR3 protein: CATSDTTGSGNTIYF
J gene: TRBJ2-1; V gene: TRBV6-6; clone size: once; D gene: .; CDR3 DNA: TGTGCCAGCAGTTACTCTGGGCCACGGGAGCAGGGTGAGCAGTTCTTC; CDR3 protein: CASSYSGPREQGEQFF
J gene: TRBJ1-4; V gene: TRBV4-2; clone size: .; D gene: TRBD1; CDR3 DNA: TGTGCCAGCAGCCAACAGGGGGCTGGAACTAATGAAAAACTGTTTTTT; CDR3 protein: CASSQQGAGTNEKLFF
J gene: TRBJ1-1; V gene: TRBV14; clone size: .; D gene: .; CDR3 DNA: TGTGCCAGCAGCCAACTACGGGTGCCGAACACTGAAGCTTTCTTT; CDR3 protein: CASSQLRVPNTEAFF
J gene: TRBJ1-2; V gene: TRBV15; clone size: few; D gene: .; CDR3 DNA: TGTGCCACCAGCAGAGATCCGCCGAACAGGGATGGCTACACCTTC; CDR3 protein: CATSRDPPNRDGYTF
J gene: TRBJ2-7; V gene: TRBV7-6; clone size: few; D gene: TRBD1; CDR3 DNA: TGTGCCAGCAGCCCCCGGACAGGGGCCTACTACGAGCAGTACTTC; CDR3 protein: CASSPRTGAYYEQYF
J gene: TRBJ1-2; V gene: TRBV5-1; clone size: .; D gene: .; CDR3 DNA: TGCGCCAGCAGCTTCCAGGGTAACTATGGCTACACCTTC; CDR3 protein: CASSFQGNYGYTF
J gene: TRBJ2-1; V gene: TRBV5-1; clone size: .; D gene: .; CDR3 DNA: TGCGCCAGCAGCCCCACACAGGGTTTCCATGAGCAGTTCTTC; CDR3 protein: CASSPTQGFHEQFF
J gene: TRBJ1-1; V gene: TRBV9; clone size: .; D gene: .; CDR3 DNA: TGTGCCAGCCAGCGCGGCATGAACACTGAAGCTTTCTTT; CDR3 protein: CASQRGMNTEAFF
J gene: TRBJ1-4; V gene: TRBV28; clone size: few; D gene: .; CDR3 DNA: TGTGCCAGCGGGTTCAGGGTTAATGAAAAACTGTTTTTT; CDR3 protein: CASGFRVNEKLFF
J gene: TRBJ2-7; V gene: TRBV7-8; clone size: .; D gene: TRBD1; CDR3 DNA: TGTGCCAGCAGCTTAGGAGGGACAGGGCAGGAGGAGCAGTACTTC; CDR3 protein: CASSLGGTGQEEQYF
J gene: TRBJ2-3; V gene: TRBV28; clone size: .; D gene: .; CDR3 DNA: TGTGCCAGCAGTTTGAGGCGGGCTAGCACAGATACGCAGTATTTT; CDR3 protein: CASSLRRASTDTQYF